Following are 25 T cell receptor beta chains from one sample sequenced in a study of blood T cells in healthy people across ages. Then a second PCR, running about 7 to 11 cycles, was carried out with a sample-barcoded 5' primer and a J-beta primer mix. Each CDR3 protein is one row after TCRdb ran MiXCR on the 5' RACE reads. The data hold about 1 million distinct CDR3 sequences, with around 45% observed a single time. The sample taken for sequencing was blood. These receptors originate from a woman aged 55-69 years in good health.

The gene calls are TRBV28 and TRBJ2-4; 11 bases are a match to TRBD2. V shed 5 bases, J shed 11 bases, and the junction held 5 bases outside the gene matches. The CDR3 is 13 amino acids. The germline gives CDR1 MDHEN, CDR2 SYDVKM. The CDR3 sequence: CASSGLLAGVQYF. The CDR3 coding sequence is TGTGCCAGCAGTGGACTACTAGCGGGAGTTCAGTACTTC.

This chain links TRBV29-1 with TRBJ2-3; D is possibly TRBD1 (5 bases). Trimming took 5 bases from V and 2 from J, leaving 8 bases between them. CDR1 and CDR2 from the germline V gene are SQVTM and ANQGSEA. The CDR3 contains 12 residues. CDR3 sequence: CSVLTATDTQYF. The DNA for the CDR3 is TGCAGCGTTCTGACAGCCACAGATACGCAGTATTTT.

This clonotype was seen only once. Written as DNA, the CDR3 is TGTGCCAGCAGCTCAGGGACGGCCAACTACGAGCAGTACTTC. It yields the protein CASSSGTANYEQYF. The V call is TRBV5-6, the J call TRBJ2-7; D may match TRBD1 or TRBD2 (5 bases each). Between the trimmed V and J ends, which lost 3 bases and 3 bases, there was a span of 13 bases. Germline V gene data show CDR1 as SGHDT and CDR2 as YYEEEE. The CDR3 consists of 14 residues.

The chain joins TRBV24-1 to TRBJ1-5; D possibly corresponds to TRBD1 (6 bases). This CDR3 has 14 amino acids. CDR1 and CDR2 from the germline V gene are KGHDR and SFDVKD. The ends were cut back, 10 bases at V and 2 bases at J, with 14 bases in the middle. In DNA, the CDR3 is TGTGCCACGCCGGGACATTACGGCAATCAGCCCCAGCATTTT. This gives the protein CATPGHYGNQPQHF.

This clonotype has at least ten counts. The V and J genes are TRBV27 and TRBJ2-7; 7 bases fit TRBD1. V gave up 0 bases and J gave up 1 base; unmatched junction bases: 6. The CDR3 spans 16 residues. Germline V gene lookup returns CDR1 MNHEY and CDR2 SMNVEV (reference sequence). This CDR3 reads CASSLSLTGFSYEQYF. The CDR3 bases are TGTGCCAGCAGTTTATCTCTGACAGGGTTTTCCTACGAGCAGTACTTC.

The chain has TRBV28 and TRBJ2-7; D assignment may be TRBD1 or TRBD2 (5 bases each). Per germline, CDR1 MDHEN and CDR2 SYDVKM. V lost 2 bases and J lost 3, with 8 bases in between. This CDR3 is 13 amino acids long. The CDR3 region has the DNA TGTGCCAGCAGTTTACGGGGCTACTACGAGCAGTACTTC. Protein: CASSLRGYYEQYF.

CDR3: CASSDPGQGYEQYF. CDR3 nucleotide sequence: TGTGCCAGCAGTGACCCGGGACAGGGCTACGAGCAGTACTTC. The J gene is TRBJ2-7, the V gene TRBV25-1; 9 bases map to TRBD1. Trimming took 3 bases from V and 3 from J; bases not matched to a gene: 3. The V gene's germline CDR1 is MGHDK and CDR2 SYGVNS. The length of the CDR3 is 14 residues.

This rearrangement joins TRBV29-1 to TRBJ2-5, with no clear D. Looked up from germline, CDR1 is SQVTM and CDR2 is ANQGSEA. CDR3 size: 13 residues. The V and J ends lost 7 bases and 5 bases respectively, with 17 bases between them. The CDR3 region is CSAAGLVGETQYF. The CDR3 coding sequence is TGCAGCGCCGCCGGGCTAGTAGGGGAGACCCAGTACTTC.

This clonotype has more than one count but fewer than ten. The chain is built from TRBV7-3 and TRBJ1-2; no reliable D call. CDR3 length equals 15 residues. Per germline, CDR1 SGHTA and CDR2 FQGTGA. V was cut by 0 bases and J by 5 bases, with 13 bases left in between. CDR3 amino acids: CASSLTPQDGYGYTF. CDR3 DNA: TGTGCCAGCAGCTTAACGCCGCAGGACGGATATGGCTACACCTTC.

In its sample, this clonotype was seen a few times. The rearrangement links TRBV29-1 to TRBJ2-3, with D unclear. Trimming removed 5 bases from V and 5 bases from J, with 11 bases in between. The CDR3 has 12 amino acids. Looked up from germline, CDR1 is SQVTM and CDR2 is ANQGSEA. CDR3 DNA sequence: TGCAGCGTTTGGGTCCGCGTAGATACGCAGTATTTT. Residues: CSVWVRVDTQYF.

The CDR3 sequence: CASSSGQRPPYEQYF. CDR3 nucleotide sequence: TGTGCCAGCAGCTCGGGACAGAGACCTCCCTACGAGCAGTACTTC. The rearrangement links TRBV2 to TRBJ2-5; 7 bases are shared with TRBD1. The J call may be mistaken, given a closer DNA end match to TRBJ2-7. CDR3 length: 15 amino acids. Germline loops: CDR1 SNHLY, CDR2 FYNNEI.

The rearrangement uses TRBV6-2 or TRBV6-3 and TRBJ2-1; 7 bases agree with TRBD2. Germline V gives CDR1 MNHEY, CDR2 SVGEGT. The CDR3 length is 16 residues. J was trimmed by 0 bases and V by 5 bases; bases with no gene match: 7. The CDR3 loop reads CASSDLAASSYNEQFF. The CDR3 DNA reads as TGTGCCAGCAGTGACCTAGCGGCAAGCTCCTACAATGAGCAGTTCTTC.

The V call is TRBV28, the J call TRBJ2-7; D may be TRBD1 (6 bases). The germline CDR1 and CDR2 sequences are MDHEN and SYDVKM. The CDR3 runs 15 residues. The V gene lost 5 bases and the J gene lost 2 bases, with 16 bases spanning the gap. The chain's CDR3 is CASSVHVQGPYEQYF. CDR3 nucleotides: TGTGCCAGCAGTGTCCATGTTCAGGGGCCCTACGAGCAGTACTTC.

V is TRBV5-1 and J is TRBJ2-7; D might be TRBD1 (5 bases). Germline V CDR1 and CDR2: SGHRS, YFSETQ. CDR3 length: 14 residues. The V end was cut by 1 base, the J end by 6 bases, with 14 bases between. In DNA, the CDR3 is TGCGCCAGCAGCTTGACAGGACCGGTGAGCGAGCAGTACTTC. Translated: CASSLTGPVSEQYF. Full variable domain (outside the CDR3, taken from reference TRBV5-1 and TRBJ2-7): KAGVTQTPRYLIKTRGQQVTLSCSPISGHRSVSWYQQTPGQGLQFLFEYFSETQRNKGNFPGRFSGRQFSNSRSEMNVSTLELGDSALYLCASSLTGPVSEQYFGPGTRLTVT.

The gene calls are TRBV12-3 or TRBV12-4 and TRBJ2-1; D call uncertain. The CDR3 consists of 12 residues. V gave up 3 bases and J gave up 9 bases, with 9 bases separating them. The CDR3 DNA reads TGTGCCAGCAGTTTGTGGAATCGTGAGCAGTTCTTC. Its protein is CASSLWNREQFF.

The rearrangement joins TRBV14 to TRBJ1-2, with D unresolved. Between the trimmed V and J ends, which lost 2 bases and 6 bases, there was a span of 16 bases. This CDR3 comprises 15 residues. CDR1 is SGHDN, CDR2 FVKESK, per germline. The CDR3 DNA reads TGTGCCAGCAGCCAACACACACGGGATGCGGATGGCTACACCTTC. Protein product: CASSQHTRDADGYTF.

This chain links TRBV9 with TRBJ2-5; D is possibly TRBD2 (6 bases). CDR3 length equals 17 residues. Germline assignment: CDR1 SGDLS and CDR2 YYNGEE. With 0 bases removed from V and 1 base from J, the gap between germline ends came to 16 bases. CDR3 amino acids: CASSVGLVSGLQETQYF. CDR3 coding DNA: TGTGCCAGCAGCGTAGGGTTGGTTAGCGGACTCCAAGAGACCCAGTACTTC.

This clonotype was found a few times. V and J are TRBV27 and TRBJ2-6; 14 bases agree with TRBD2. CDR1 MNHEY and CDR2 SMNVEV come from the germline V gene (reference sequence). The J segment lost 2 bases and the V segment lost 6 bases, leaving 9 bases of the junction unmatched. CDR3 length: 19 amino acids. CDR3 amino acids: CASSPRTSGRTPGANVLTF. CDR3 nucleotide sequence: TGTGCCAGCAGCCCTAGGACTAGCGGGAGGACCCCTGGGGCCAACGTCCTGACTTTC. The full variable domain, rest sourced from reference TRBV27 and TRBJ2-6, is EAQVTQNPRYLITVTGKKLTVTCSQNMNHEYMSWYRQDPGLGLRQIYYSMNVEVTDKGDVPEGYKVSRKEKRNFPLILESPSPNQTSLYFCASSPRTSGRTPGANVLTFGAGSRLTVL.

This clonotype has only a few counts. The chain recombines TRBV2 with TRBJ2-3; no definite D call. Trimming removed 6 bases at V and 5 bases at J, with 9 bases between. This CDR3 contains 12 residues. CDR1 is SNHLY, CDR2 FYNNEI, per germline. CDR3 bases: TGTGCCAGCAGCAAGCCGGGAGATACGCAGTATTTT. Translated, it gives CASSKPGDTQYF.

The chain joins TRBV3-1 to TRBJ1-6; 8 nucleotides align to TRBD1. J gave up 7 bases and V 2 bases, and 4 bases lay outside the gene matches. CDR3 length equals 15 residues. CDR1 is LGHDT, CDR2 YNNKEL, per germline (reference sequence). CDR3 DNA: TGTGCCAGCAGCCAAATGAGGACAGGGAATTCACCCCTCCACTTT. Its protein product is CASSQMRTGNSPLHF. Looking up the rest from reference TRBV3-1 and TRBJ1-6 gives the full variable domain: DTAVSQTPKYLVTQMGNDKSIKCEQNLGHDTMYWYKQDSKKFLKIMFSYNNKELIINETVPNRFSPKSPDKAHLNLHINSLELGDSAVYFCASSQMRTGNSPLHFGNGTRLTVT.

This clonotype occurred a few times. This CDR3 reads CASSSPWTGTYEQYF. The CDR3 DNA reads as TGTGCCAGCAGCTCACCCTGGACAGGGACCTACGAGCAGTACTTC. The chain couples TRBV11-2 to TRBJ2-5, with 8 bases aligning to TRBD1. The DNA end is a closer match to TRBJ2-7, so the J assignment may be wrong. The CDR3 is made up of 15 amino acids. In germline, CDR1 is SGHAT, CDR2 FQNNGV.

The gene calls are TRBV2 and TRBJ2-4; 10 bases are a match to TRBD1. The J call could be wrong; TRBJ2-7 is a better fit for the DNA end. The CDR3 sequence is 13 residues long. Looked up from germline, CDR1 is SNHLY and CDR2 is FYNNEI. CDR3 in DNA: TGTGCCAGCACGACAGGGGGCATTTACGAGCAGTACTTC. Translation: CASTTGGIYEQYF.

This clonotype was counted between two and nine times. This chain's CDR3 is CASSLWTVANEKLFF. CDR3 DNA sequence: TGTGCCAGCAGCTTGTGGACAGTAGCTAATGAAAAACTGTTTTTT. This rearrangement joins TRBV7-8 to TRBJ1-4; a possible D gene is TRBD1 (6 bases). The V gene lost 3 bases and the J gene lost 3 bases, with 11 bases spanning the gap. In germline, CDR1 is SGHVS, CDR2 FQNEAQ. The CDR3 sequence is 15 residues long.

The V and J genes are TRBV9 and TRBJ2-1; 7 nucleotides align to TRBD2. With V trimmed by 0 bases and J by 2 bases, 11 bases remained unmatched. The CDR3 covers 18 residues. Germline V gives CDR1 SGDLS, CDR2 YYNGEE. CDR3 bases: TGTGCCAGCAGCGTAGCAGGGCGAAGCGGGACCCCCTACAATGAGCAGTTCTTC. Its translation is CASSVAGRSGTPYNEQFF.

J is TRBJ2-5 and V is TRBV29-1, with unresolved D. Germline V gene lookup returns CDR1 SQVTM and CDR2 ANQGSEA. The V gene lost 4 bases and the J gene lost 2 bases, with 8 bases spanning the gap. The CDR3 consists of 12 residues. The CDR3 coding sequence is TGCAGCGTTGTCGGCAGGCAAGAGACCCAGTACTTC. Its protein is CSVVGRQETQYF.